This T cell receptor beta chain was sequenced during a study of T cell responses to AZD1222 COVID-19 vaccine. Study results and caveats: Clonal diversity may have been underestimated, and the donors were mostly white British, with more females than males. The study reported that nearly half of spike-specific TCRs target unmutated variant regions. Spike-specific TCRs gained breadth and depth after people received two AZD1222 doses.

Germline V gene data show CDR1 as LNHDA and CDR2 as SQIVND (reference sequence). This CDR3 has 14 amino acids. Trimming pared 4 bases from V and 6 bases from J, leaving 15 bases between. A remark on this clone: As yet, its antigen is unknown.

Assay used: immunoSEQ multiplex PCR; TCRdb lists only in-frame clones, some missing. This sample has approximately 120,000 clones, with less than 90% found just once. The sequencing here drew on peripheral blood, taken on day 0 of AZD1222 vaccination. This chain joins TRBV19 and TRBJ1-1, with D perhaps TRBD1 (6 bases). The TCR comes from an adult in good health. CDR3 bases: TGTGCCAGTAGTACTCAGGGGAAATTACCTGAAGCTTTCTTT. Translating it yields CASSTQGKLPEAFF.